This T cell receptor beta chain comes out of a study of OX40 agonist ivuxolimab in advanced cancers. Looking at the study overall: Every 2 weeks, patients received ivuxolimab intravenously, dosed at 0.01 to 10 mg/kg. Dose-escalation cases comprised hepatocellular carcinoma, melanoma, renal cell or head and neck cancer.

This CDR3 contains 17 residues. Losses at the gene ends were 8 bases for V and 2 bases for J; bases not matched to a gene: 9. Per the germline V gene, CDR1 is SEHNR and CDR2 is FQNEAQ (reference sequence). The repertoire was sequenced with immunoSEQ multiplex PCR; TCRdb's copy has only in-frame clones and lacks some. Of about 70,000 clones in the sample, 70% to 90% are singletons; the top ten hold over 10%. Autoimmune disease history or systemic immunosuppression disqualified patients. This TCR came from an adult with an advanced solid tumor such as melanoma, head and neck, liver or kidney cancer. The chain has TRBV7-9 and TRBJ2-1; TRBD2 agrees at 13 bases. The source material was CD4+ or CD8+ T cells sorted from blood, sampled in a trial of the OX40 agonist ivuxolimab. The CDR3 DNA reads TGTGCCAGCGGGCCTTCCGGACTAGCGGGGGCCTACAATGAGCAGTTCTTC. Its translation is CASGPSGLAGAYNEQFF.